This TCR beta chain was observed in a study of blood T cell repertoires in COVID-19. Data came from immunoSEQ multiplex PCR; TCRdb stores just in-frame clones and leaves some out. The sample records a few hundred thousand clones, 80% to 90% being singletons. This clone was recorded a few times. What was sequenced was PBMCs or T cells enriched from blood (not recorded which). The source of this sequence is a woman aged 50 to 65 who had recovered from COVID-19.

DNA for the CDR3: TGTGCCAGCAGCTTGAGGCTGTCCAATGAGCAGTTCTTC. Translation: CASSLRLSNEQFF. The chain uses TRBV7-9 and TRBJ2-1, with unresolved D. CDR3 length equals 13 residues. The germline V gene encodes CDR1 SEHNR and CDR2 FQNEAQ (reference sequence). V lost 3 bases, J lost 6 bases, and 9 bases lay in between.